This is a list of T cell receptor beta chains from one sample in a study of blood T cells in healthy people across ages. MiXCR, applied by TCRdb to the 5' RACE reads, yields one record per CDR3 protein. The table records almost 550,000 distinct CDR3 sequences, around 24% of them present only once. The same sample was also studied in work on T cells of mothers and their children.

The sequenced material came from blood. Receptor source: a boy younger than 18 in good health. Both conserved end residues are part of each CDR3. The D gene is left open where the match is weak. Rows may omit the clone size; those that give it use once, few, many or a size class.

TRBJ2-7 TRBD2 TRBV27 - CASRGSGRSYEQYF TGTGCCAGCAGGGGTAGCGGGAGATCCTACGAGCAGTACTTC
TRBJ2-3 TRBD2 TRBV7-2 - CASRPMDRFTSGHTDTQYF TGTGCCAGCAGACCTATGGACAGATTTACTAGCGGGCACACAGATACGCAGTATTTT
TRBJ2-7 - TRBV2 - CASSEEWASSEQYF TGTGCCAGCAGTGAGGAGTGGGCTTCAAGCGAGCAGTACTTC
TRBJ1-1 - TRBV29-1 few CSVDAMGQNTEAFF TGCAGCGTTGATGCTATGGGCCAGAACACTGAAGCTTTCTTT
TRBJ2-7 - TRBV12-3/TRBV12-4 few CASSLVGRDGYYEQYF TGTGCCAGCAGTTTAGTGGGTCGGGACGGATACTACGAGCAGTACTTC
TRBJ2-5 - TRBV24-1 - CATSAGEGTQYF TGTGCCACCAGTGCAGGGGAGGGGACCCAGTACTTC
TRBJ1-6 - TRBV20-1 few CSVRGGRGSSPLHF TGCAGTGTTAGAGGGGGGCGGGGGAGTTCACCCCTCCACTTT
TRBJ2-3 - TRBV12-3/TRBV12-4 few CANSSLPGIDTQYF TGTGCCAACAGCTCCCTCCCGGGGATAGATACGCAGTATTTT
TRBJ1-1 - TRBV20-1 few CSARPGQNTEAFF TGCAGTGCTAGACCTGGACAGAACACTGAAGCTTTCTTT
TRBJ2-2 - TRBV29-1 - CAGAPREETTGELFF TGCGCGGGGGCCCCCCGGGAGGAGACCACCGGGGAGCTGTTTTTT
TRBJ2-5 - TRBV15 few CATSIVLEETQYF TGTGCCACCAGCATCGTGTTGGAGGAGACCCAGTACTTC
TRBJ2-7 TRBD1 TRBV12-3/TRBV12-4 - CASSSGTGYDEQYF TGTGCCAGCAGTTCCGGGACAGGGTACGACGAGCAGTACTTC
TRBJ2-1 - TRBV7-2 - CASRDSEPYNEQFF TGTGCCAGCCGAGACAGTGAGCCCTACAATGAGCAGTTCTTC
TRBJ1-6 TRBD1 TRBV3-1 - CASSHRDSVHNSPLHF TGTGCCAGCAGCCACCGGGACAGCGTACATAATTCACCCCTCCACTTT
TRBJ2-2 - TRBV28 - CASTYRCTGELFF TGTGCCAGCACCTACAGGTGCACCGGGGAGCTGTTTTTT
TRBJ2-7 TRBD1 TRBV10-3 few CATAPTGGHEQYF TGTGCCACCGCACCGACAGGGGGTCACGAGCAGTACTTC
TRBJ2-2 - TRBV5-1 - CASSLEGDLTGELFF TGCGCCAGCAGCTTGGAGGGGGACCTCACCGGGGAGCTGTTTTTT
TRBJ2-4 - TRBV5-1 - CASSLAGTDVTRAKNIQYF TGCGCCAGCAGCTTGGCCGGGACGGACGTCACTCGAGCCAAAAACATTCAGTACTTC
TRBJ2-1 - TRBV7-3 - CASSSQGEAGQNEQFF TGTGCCAGCAGCTCCCAGGGAGAGGCAGGGCAGAATGAGCAGTTCTTC
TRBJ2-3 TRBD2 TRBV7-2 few CASSLGLVLTDTQYF TGTGCCAGCAGCTTGGGACTAGTCCTCACAGATACGCAGTATTTT
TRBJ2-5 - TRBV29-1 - CSVGSDQETQYF TGCAGCGTTGGATCAGACCAAGAGACCCAGTACTTC
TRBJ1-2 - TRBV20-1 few CSARDPFRGGGYTF TGCAGTGCTAGAGACCCCTTTAGGGGGGGAGGCTACACCTTC
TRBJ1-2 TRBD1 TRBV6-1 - CASSEGGQGGFYGYTF TGTGCCAGCAGTGAAGGAGGACAGGGGGGCTTCTATGGCTACACCTTC
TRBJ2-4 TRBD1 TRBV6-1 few CASPILTGQAKNIQYF TGTGCCAGCCCGATTTTGACAGGGCAGGCCAAAAACATTCAGTACTTC
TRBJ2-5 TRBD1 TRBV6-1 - CASSEMTGGQETQYF TGTGCCAGCAGTGAAATGACAGGGGGACAAGAGACCCAGTACTTC
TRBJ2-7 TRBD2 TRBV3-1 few CASSQDGSSGYEQYF TGTGCCAGCAGCCAAGACGGTTCTAGCGGATACGAGCAGTACTTC
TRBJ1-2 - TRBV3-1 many CASSQVSTGSLANYGYTF TGTGCCAGCAGCCAAGTCTCGACAGGATCTTTAGCTAACTATGGCTACACCTTC
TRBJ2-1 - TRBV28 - CASSQNGNQEQFF TGTGCCAGCAGTCAGAACGGGAACCAAGAGCAGTTCTTC
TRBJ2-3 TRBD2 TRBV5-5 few CASSLTGLALLGGSTDTQYF TGTGCCAGCAGCCTAACGGGACTAGCACTTCTTGGGGGTAGCACAGATACGCAGTATTTT